The clone carrying this T cell receptor (beta chain) was picked up one time. Antigen: not known. V lost 3 bases, J lost 5 bases, and 4 bases stayed unmatched. CDR3 length: 15 residues. Germline lookup yields CDR1 SGHTA and CDR2 FQGNSA. The data derive from a study of cytomegalovirus exposure and HLA in healthy donors. Study conclusions and caveats: In all likelihood, a cluster of highly shared sequence variants was a sequencing artifact. In a later analysis, HLA-associated TCR beta chains were more clonally expanded than equally common others.

With 60 Vbeta and 13 Jbeta primers, the PCR was carried out. TCRdb's copy holds only in-frame clones and misses some; the assay was immunoSEQ multiplex PCR. The sample has around 120,000 clones; more than 60% are singletons. The origin of this receptor is a woman aged 40 to 49 in good health and CMV-seropositive. The V and J genes are TRBV7-2 and TRBJ2-2; 9 bases agree with TRBD2. The sample taken for sequencing was PBMCs. The CDR3 region is CASSLTTSGTGELFF. As DNA, the CDR3 is TGTGCCAGCAGCTTGACTACTAGCGGGACCGGGGAGCTGTTTTTT.